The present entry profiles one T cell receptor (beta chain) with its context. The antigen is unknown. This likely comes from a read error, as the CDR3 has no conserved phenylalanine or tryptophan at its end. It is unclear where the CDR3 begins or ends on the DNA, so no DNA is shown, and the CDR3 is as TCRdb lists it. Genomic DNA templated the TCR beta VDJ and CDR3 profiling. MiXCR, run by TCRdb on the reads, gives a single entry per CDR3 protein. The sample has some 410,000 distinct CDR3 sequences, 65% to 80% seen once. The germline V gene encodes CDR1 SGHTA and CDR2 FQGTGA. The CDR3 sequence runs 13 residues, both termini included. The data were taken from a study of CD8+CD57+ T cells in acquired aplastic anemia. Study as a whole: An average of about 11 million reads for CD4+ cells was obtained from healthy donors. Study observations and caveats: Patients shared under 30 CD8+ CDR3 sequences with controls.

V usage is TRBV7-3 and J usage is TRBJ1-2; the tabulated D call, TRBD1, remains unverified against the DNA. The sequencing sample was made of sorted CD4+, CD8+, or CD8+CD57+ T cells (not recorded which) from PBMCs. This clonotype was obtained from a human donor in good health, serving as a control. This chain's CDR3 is CASSRETVYGMTS.